The 5 T cell receptor beta chains reported below all come from one sample, sequenced in a study of tumor and adjacent non-tumor tissue in lung cancer (dated by TCRdb to 2017 to 2018). The library was generated by multiplex PCR. Instrument used: Illumina HiSeq 2500. TCRbeta libraries were constructed through three rounds of nested PCR with primers (Table S4) according to protocols adapted from ARM-PCR. TCRdb trimmed the raw reads at Q25, called clones with MiXCR and kept productive beta chains. CDR3 protein sequences are deduplicated, and each keeps its most common genes and DNA. This sample has 89,000 or so distinct CDR3 sequences in its table, and around three fifths of those were observed once. About 15% of the sample comes from the top ten. RNA was isolated from bulk unsorted tissue, and RNA quality was assessed with a NanoDrop ND-1000 and an Agilent 2100. Sequencing was carried out using lung tumor tissue. These receptors were obtained from a man in his 70s with non-small cell lung cancer.

Concerning this clonotype: A junction boundary mismatches the germline segment, possibly from a read error. The genes are TRBV4-1 and TRBJ2-3; 7 nucleotides line up with TRBD2. CDR1 and CDR2 (germline): MGHRA, YSYEKL. The CDR3 covers 13 residues. The CDR3 sequence: CASSLGEGDTQYF. CDR3 DNA: TGCGCCAGCAGCCTCGGGGAGGGAGATACGCAATATTTT.

Many counts were recorded for this clonotype. The chain carries TRBV11-2 and TRBJ2-4; D remains ambiguous. The CDR3 length is 16 residues. Germline V gives CDR1 SGHAT, CDR2 FQNNGV. The V gene lost 5 bases and the J gene lost 1 base, with 15 bases spanning the gap. CDR3 in DNA: TGTGCCAGCAGCCAACAACCTAACGAGGCCAAAAACATTCAGTACTTC. This gives the protein CASSQQPNEAKNIQYF.

The chain couples TRBV4-1 to TRBJ2-7, with 9 nucleotides matching TRBD2. CDR3 length: 17 amino acids. Germline V gene sequence: CDR1 MGHRA, CDR2 YSYEKL. With V trimmed by 10 bases and J by 6 bases, 22 bases remained unmatched. The CDR3 sequence: CANSSTVGLAGPCEQYF. The CDR3 region has the DNA TGCGCCAACAGTTCCACGGTTGGGCTAGCGGGACCTTGCGAGCAGTACTTC.

This clonotype occurred once. This may be a read error: a much more frequent sequence differs by one nucleotide. The chain employs TRBV28 and TRBJ1-5; no clear D gene. The germline V and J ends were trimmed by 11 bases and 6 bases, with 17 bases remaining between them. Germline CDR1 MDHEN, CDR2 SYDVKM. The CDR3 is 13 residues long. The CDR3 sequence: CACRPGGSQPQHF. The CDR3, as DNA: TGTGCCTGCCGCCCCGGAGGGAGTCAGCCCCAGCATTTT.

For this clonotype: Possible read error: a much larger clone is one base away. This chain connects TRBV12-3 or TRBV12-4 to TRBJ2-2; the D is unclear. The CDR3 sequence is 14 residues long. CDR3 residues: CVSSPRLQAGELFF. As DNA, the CDR3 is TGTGTCAGCAGCCCGAGGCTCCAAGCCGGGGAGCTGTTTTTT.